Detailed here is one T cell receptor beta chain. A single count supports this clone. Which antigen it targets is not known. No much larger clonotype is one base removed from it; base qualities were not supplied. The record originates from a study of blood T cell repertoires in COVID-19 (dated by TCRdb to between 2020 and 2021). Regarding the research as a whole: The collaborator samples originated in the United States, Italy and Spain and spanned the acute and convalescent phases of COVID-19. The material from the prospective study consisted of cDNA or gDNA derived from T cells, B-cell-depleted T cells, or PBMCs. Subjects who had been exposed to COVID-19, were actively infected with it, or had recovered from it provided the deeply sampled blood TCRbeta repertoires that made up the dataset. A freely available public database, intended as a resource for researchers studying the immune response to SARS-CoV-2, is where the repertoires were released. The samples were drawn from the first 160 participants of the ongoing ImmuneRACE study and from over 950 subjects provided by 6 global collaborators. The sample metadata nearly always contained a de-identified subject ID, COVID-19 status, age in years and sex. Where available, HLA class I and class II types were obtained from metadata supplied by the sample provider rather than from assay-based typing. The study at large found these results: How much clinical and demographic metadata was included differed by source and by participant, and the metadata was provided uncurated.

The immunoSEQ Assay, a bias-controlled multiplex PCR, was used to amplify TCRbeta CDR3 regions from genomic DNA. Processing in the source paper ran as follows. Within the assay, amplification of reference gene primers was used to estimate how many nucleated cells each sample contained. To quantify the absolute abundance of each unique TCRbeta CDR3 rearrangement, sequence reads were collapsed and filtered. For each sample, productive Simpson clonality was calculated by taking the square root of Simpson's diversity index across productive rearrangements. The table comes from immuneACCESS by way of TCRdb, which keeps in-frame sequences with V and J called. Part of the clones is missing from these tables; in studies checked, under half for an unresolved V gene and the rest for unknown reasons. V and J calls and clone size follow that table, whereas D and trimming were derived from the DNA. This sample has 40,000 to 50,000 clones in its table, and around 87% of those were observed once. The ten largest make up about 5% of the sample.

The collaborating institutions used their own protocols to collect whole blood in K2EDTA tubes. For TCRbeta analysis, collaborator samples were shipped as frozen whole blood, as isolated PBMCs, or as DNA extracted from either sample type. The germline V gene encodes CDR1 LNHDA and CDR2 SQIVND (reference sequence). From its cysteine to its phenylalanine, the CDR3 spans 13 amino acids. Only the CDR3 DNA is retained, 39 bases long and in frame from the first base. V and J are truncated by 6 bases and 2 bases respectively, leaving an intervening sequence of 11 bases. The sequence links TRBV19 to TRBJ2-7; TRBD1 is perhaps the D gene, given 6 matching bases. This receptor was identified in a man aged 35 to 55 with active COVID-19. The specimen was peripheral blood. The nucleotide sequence is given as TGTGCCAGTAGCCGGGACAAAACCTACGAGCAGTACTTC. This is translated as CASSRDKTYEQYF.